These T cell receptor beta chains were read from a single sample in a study of blood T cell repertoires in COVID-19. Sequencing used immunoSEQ multiplex PCR; TCRdb keeps in-frame clones, though not all of them. The sample has 150,000 to 200,000 clones, about 83% seen once. Sequencing was performed on peripheral blood. These receptors came from a man aged 65-85 years who had recovered from COVID-19. Both conserved end residues are part of each CDR3. D genes are given only for firm matches. The listing skips clone size in some rows; elsewhere it reads once, few, many or a size class.

J gene: TRBJ2-1
clone size: .
D gene: .
V gene: TRBV7-8
CDR3 DNA: TGTGCCAGCAGCCGAGGACCGGGGCAGTTCTTC
CDR3 protein: CASSRGPGQFF

J gene: TRBJ2-1
clone size: once
D gene: TRBD2
V gene: TRBV18
CDR3 DNA: TGTGCCAGCTCACCACCGGCTATACTAGCGGGAGTCGGTAATGAGCAGTTCTTC
CDR3 protein: CASSPPAILAGVGNEQFF

J gene: TRBJ1-1
clone size: .
D gene: TRBD1
V gene: TRBV10-2
CDR3 DNA: TGCGCCAGCAGTTGGACAGGACAGCTGCAGGACACTGAAGCTTTCTTT
CDR3 protein: CASSWTGQLQDTEAFF

J gene: TRBJ2-1
clone size: .
D gene: .
V gene: TRBV6-1
CDR3 DNA: TGTGCCAGCAGTGACGTGGGAGCCCAGTTCTTC
CDR3 protein: CASSDVGAQFF

J gene: TRBJ1-5
clone size: .
D gene: .
V gene: TRBV18
CDR3 DNA: TGTGCCAGCTCACCACGGGGGGGCGGAGGCAATCAGCCCCAGCATTTT
CDR3 protein: CASSPRGGGGNQPQHF

J gene: TRBJ1-3
clone size: .
D gene: .
V gene: TRBV3-1/TRBV3-2
CDR3 DNA: TGTGCCAGCAGCCAAGATATCGCGGCTTATGGAAACACCATATATTTT
CDR3 protein: CASSQDIAAYGNTIYF

J gene: TRBJ2-5
clone size: .
D gene: .
V gene: TRBV24-1
CDR3 DNA: TGTGCCACCAGTGATTCAAACCAAGAGACCCAGTACTTC
CDR3 protein: CATSDSNQETQYF

J gene: TRBJ2-5
clone size: .
D gene: .
V gene: TRBV6-5
CDR3 DNA: TGTGCCAGCAAATTCCCAGGGGTTGAGACCCAGTACTTC
CDR3 protein: CASKFPGVETQYF

J gene: TRBJ2-7
clone size: .
D gene: TRBD1
V gene: TRBV7-3
CDR3 DNA: TGTGCCAGCAGCCGCGACAGGGGCTACGAGCAGTACTTC
CDR3 protein: CASSRDRGYEQYF

J gene: TRBJ2-7
clone size: .
D gene: .
V gene: TRBV19
CDR3 DNA: TGTGCCAGTAGTATAGAGGCGACACCCTACGAGCAGTACTTC
CDR3 protein: CASSIEATPYEQYF

J gene: TRBJ1-5
clone size: .
D gene: TRBD1
V gene: TRBV15
CDR3 DNA: TGTGCCACCAGCATTCTAAGGGGGACAGGGCTTGGACAGCCCCAGCATTTT
CDR3 protein: CATSILRGTGLGQPQHF

J gene: TRBJ2-1
clone size: once
D gene: TRBD1
V gene: TRBV5-1
CDR3 DNA: TGCGCCAGCAGCTTAACAGGGGGTTCCTACAATGAGCAGTTCTTC
CDR3 protein: CASSLTGGSYNEQFF

J gene: TRBJ2-3
clone size: .
D gene: TRBD2
V gene: TRBV9
CDR3 DNA: TGTGCCAGCAGCCATAACGCCTTGACTAGCGGGAGTTTGACAGATACGCAGTATTTT
CDR3 protein: CASSHNALTSGSLTDTQYF

J gene: TRBJ2-5
clone size: .
D gene: .
V gene: TRBV7-9
CDR3 DNA: TGTGCCAGCAGCCGACCCAGTTCGCAGGGGGAGACCCAGTACTTC
CDR3 protein: CASSRPSSQGETQYF

J gene: TRBJ2-4
clone size: .
D gene: TRBD2
V gene: TRBV19
CDR3 DNA: TGTGCCAGTAGTTCCCCGACTAGCGGGAGTTCGTACATTCAGTACTTC
CDR3 protein: CASSSPTSGSSYIQYF

J gene: TRBJ2-5
clone size: .
D gene: TRBD1
V gene: TRBV5-1
CDR3 DNA: TGCGCCAGCAGCTGGGACAGGGCAGAGACCCAGTACTTC
CDR3 protein: CASSWDRAETQYF

J gene: TRBJ1-2
clone size: once
D gene: TRBD1
V gene: TRBV2
CDR3 DNA: TGTGCCAGCAGGACAGGGACGGCTGGCTACACCTTC
CDR3 protein: CASRTGTAGYTF

J gene: TRBJ1-1
clone size: few
D gene: .
V gene: TRBV15
CDR3 DNA: TGTGCCACCAGCAGAGATCGGGTCACTGAAGCTTTCTTT
CDR3 protein: CATSRDRVTEAFF

J gene: TRBJ2-7
clone size: .
D gene: TRBD1
V gene: TRBV5-1
CDR3 DNA: TGCGCCAGCAGCCCGGGACAGAGCTACGAGCAGTACTTC
CDR3 protein: CASSPGQSYEQYF

J gene: TRBJ2-1
clone size: .
D gene: TRBD2
V gene: TRBV6-5
CDR3 DNA: TGTGCCAGCAGTCCAAGCGGGGGCTACAATGAGCAGTTCTTC
CDR3 protein: CASSPSGGYNEQFF

J gene: TRBJ2-1
clone size: .
D gene: TRBD2
V gene: TRBV10-3
CDR3 DNA: TGTGCCATCAGTGAGCCTAGCGGGAGAATGTTGGATGAGCAGTTCTTC
CDR3 protein: CAISEPSGRMLDEQFF

J gene: TRBJ1-4
clone size: .
D gene: .
V gene: TRBV5-1
CDR3 DNA: TGCGCCAGCAGCTTTGAAGGTTTTCGGGATGAAAAACTGTTTTTT
CDR3 protein: CASSFEGFRDEKLFF

J gene: TRBJ2-1
clone size: .
D gene: TRBD2
V gene: TRBV5-1
CDR3 DNA: TGCGCCAGCAGCGTGATAGGGACTAGCGGGAGCGGGTACAATGAGCAGTTCTTC
CDR3 protein: CASSVIGTSGSGYNEQFF

J gene: TRBJ2-5
clone size: .
D gene: TRBD2
V gene: TRBV5-1
CDR3 DNA: TGCGCCAGCAAGCGGGAGGCACAAGAGACCCAGTACTTC
CDR3 protein: CASKREAQETQYF

J gene: TRBJ2-1
clone size: .
D gene: .
V gene: TRBV21-1
CDR3 DNA: TGTGCCAGCAGCAAAGACTCGGCTAGCGGGAGAAATAATGAGCAGTTCTTC
CDR3 protein: CASSKDSASGRNNEQFF

J gene: TRBJ2-1
clone size: many
D gene: TRBD1
V gene: TRBV3-1/TRBV3-2
CDR3 DNA: TGTGCCAGCAGCCAAGAGGGGGGACAGGGACCCCCCTACAATGAGCAGTTCTTC
CDR3 protein: CASSQEGGQGPPYNEQFF

J gene: TRBJ1-3
clone size: .
D gene: .
V gene: TRBV6-5
CDR3 DNA: TGTGCCAGCATGGGGGGGAGATGGAGAAACACCATATATTTT
CDR3 protein: CASMGGRWRNTIYF

J gene: TRBJ1-2
clone size: .
D gene: TRBD1
V gene: TRBV10-2
CDR3 DNA: TGCGCCAGCAGTGAAGCCGGGACAGGGGCCTTTGGCTACACCTTC
CDR3 protein: CASSEAGTGAFGYTF

J gene: TRBJ1-2
clone size: .
D gene: TRBD1
V gene: TRBV28
CDR3 DNA: TGTGCCAGCAGTCCTCCGGGACAGGGGTCGTATGGCTACACCTTC
CDR3 protein: CASSPPGQGSYGYTF

J gene: TRBJ1-1
clone size: once
D gene: .
V gene: TRBV7-6
CDR3 DNA: TGTGCCAGCAGCTTAGCAGAGGACACTGAAGCTTTCTTT
CDR3 protein: CASSLAEDTEAFF

J gene: TRBJ2-1
clone size: .
D gene: TRBD2
V gene: TRBV7-3
CDR3 DNA: TGTGCCAGCAGCTTAGGACTAGCGGGAACGGCTGAGCAGTTCTTC
CDR3 protein: CASSLGLAGTAEQFF

J gene: TRBJ2-7
clone size: .
D gene: TRBD1
V gene: TRBV18
CDR3 DNA: TGTGCCAGCTCAGGGGACAGCTCCTACGAGCAGTACTTC
CDR3 protein: CASSGDSSYEQYF

J gene: TRBJ2-7
clone size: .
D gene: TRBD2
V gene: TRBV13
CDR3 DNA: TGTGCCAGCAGCCAACTAACTAGCGGGAGGTCCTACGAGCAGTACTTC
CDR3 protein: CASSQLTSGRSYEQYF

J gene: TRBJ2-3
clone size: .
D gene: .
V gene: TRBV30
CDR3 DNA: TGTGCCTGGAGTGGGGTTAGCGGTTTCACAGATACGCAGTATTTT
CDR3 protein: CAWSGVSGFTDTQYF

J gene: TRBJ1-5
clone size: .
D gene: .
V gene: TRBV19
CDR3 DNA: TGTGCCAGTGCCGGGGTAGGTCAGCCCCAGCATTTT
CDR3 protein: CASAGVGQPQHF

J gene: TRBJ1-3
clone size: few
D gene: .
V gene: TRBV4-3
CDR3 DNA: TGCGCCAGCAGCCAACAGGGCCACTCTGGAAACACCATATATTTT
CDR3 protein: CASSQQGHSGNTIYF

J gene: TRBJ2-2
clone size: .
D gene: TRBD2
V gene: TRBV3-1/TRBV3-2
CDR3 DNA: TGTGCCAGCAGCGGCGGGAGGGGATACACCGGGGAGCTGTTTTTT
CDR3 protein: CASSGGRGYTGELFF

J gene: TRBJ1-1
clone size: .
D gene: .
V gene: TRBV19
CDR3 DNA: TGTGCCAGTAGTATGAGTCTGAACACTGAAGCTTTCTTT
CDR3 protein: CASSMSLNTEAFF

J gene: TRBJ2-6
clone size: .
D gene: .
V gene: TRBV27
CDR3 DNA: TGTGCCAGCAGTCTACGGCAGGTACTGACCTCTGGGGCCAACGTCCTGACTTTC
CDR3 protein: CASSLRQVLTSGANVLTF

J gene: TRBJ1-1
clone size: once
D gene: .
V gene: TRBV5-1
CDR3 DNA: TGCGCCAGCAGCTTGGTGCCAGGGGCTTCAGAAGCTTTCTTT
CDR3 protein: CASSLVPGASEAFF

J gene: TRBJ2-1
clone size: .
D gene: TRBD2
V gene: TRBV7-6
CDR3 DNA: TGTGCCAGCAGCCCGCTAGCGGGAGGGGATGTGGGGCATGAGCAGTTCTTC
CDR3 protein: CASSPLAGGDVGHEQFF

J gene: TRBJ2-2
clone size: once
D gene: .
V gene: TRBV5-1
CDR3 DNA: TGCGCCAGCAGCTTACAGCCGAACACCGGGGAGCTGTTTTTT
CDR3 protein: CASSLQPNTGELFF

J gene: TRBJ2-2
clone size: .
D gene: .
V gene: TRBV24-1
CDR3 DNA: TGTGCCACCAGTTGGGAGGGGGGCACCGGGGAGCTGTTTTTT
CDR3 protein: CATSWEGGTGELFF

J gene: TRBJ1-1
clone size: few
D gene: .
V gene: TRBV7-9
CDR3 DNA: TGTGCCAGCAGCCTAAACGACATACCAGCTTTCTTT
CDR3 protein: CASSLNDIPAFF

J gene: TRBJ2-7
clone size: .
D gene: TRBD2
V gene: TRBV7-2
CDR3 DNA: TGTGCCAGCAGCCAAACTAGCGGGGACACCTACGAGCAGTACTTC
CDR3 protein: CASSQTSGDTYEQYF

J gene: TRBJ2-7
clone size: .
D gene: .
V gene: TRBV6-5
CDR3 DNA: TGTGCCAGCAGGAACCCCGGGACTTACTCCTACGAGCAGTACTTC
CDR3 protein: CASRNPGTYSYEQYF

J gene: TRBJ2-1
clone size: .
D gene: .
V gene: TRBV6-5
CDR3 DNA: TGTGCCAGCAGGCGGGACCCCTCTTTCAATGAGCAGTTCTTC
CDR3 protein: CASRRDPSFNEQFF

J gene: TRBJ2-2
clone size: .
D gene: .
V gene: TRBV7-8
CDR3 DNA: TGTGCCAGCAGGAGCGGCACCAACACCGGGGAGCTGTTTTTT
CDR3 protein: CASRSGTNTGELFF

J gene: TRBJ1-2
clone size: .
D gene: TRBD1
V gene: TRBV4-1
CDR3 DNA: TGCGCCAGCAGCCAAGGGACAGGGTTGGACTATGGCTACACCTTC
CDR3 protein: CASSQGTGLDYGYTF

J gene: TRBJ2-3
clone size: .
D gene: TRBD2
V gene: TRBV4-3
CDR3 DNA: TGCGCCAGCAGCCAAGATTACACGGGAGGGAACACAGATACGCAGTATTTT
CDR3 protein: CASSQDYTGGNTDTQYF

J gene: TRBJ1-6
clone size: .
D gene: TRBD1
V gene: TRBV5-1
CDR3 DNA: TGCGCCAGCAGCACTGGACAGGGCGGCAATTCACCCCTCCACTTT
CDR3 protein: CASSTGQGGNSPLHF

J gene: TRBJ2-1
clone size: .
D gene: TRBD2
V gene: TRBV2
CDR3 DNA: TGTGCCAGCACTTCTTGGGACAGGCTAGCGGGGGAAGAGCAGTTCTTC
CDR3 protein: CASTSWDRLAGEEQFF